The 20 T cell receptor beta chains reported below all come from one sample, sequenced in a study of shared clonotypes between healthy human individuals. Using immunoSEQ multiplex PCR, the repertoire was profiled, and TCRdb retains in-frame clones only, with some absent. The sample has approximately 500,000 clones, over 70% seen once. Sequencing was performed on PBMCs. The source is a woman between 35 and 50 years old in good health. Some clones in this sample may be carry-over from other donors' samples.

The rearrangement joins TRBV5-1 to TRBJ1-2; D call uncertain. V was clipped by 6 bases and J by 5 bases, with 17 bases between them. The germline CDR1 and CDR2 sequences are SGHRS and YFSETQ. CDR3 size: 14 residues. This CDR3 is CASKEAPPSYGYTF. DNA for the CDR3: TGCGCCAGCAAGGAGGCGCCCCCTTCTTATGGCTACACCTTC. Filled out from reference TRBV5-1 and TRBJ1-2, the complete variable domain reads KAGVTQTPRYLIKTRGQQVTLSCSPISGHRSVSWYQQTPGQGLQFLFEYFSETQRNKGNFPGRFSGRQFSNSRSEMNVSTLELGDSALYLCASKEAPPSYGYTFGSGTRLTVV.

Comment on this clone: A much larger clone differs by one base, so this may be a read error. The chain employs TRBV14 and TRBJ1-2, with D possibly being TRBD1 (6 bases). The V and J ends lost 0 bases and 10 bases respectively, with 18 bases between them. The CDR3 is 15 amino acids. Germline assignment: CDR1 SGHDN and CDR2 FVKESK. CDR3 protein: CASSQESGVQGLYTF. CDR3 bases: TGTGCCAGCAGCCAAGAGTCCGGGGTACAGGGTCTCTACACCTTC.

The chain has TRBV7-9 and TRBJ2-1, with TRBD1 as a possible D gene (5 bases). V shed 5 bases and J shed 7 bases, with 9 bases lying between them. Germline CDR1 reads SEHNR; CDR2 reads FQNEAQ (reference sequence). The CDR3 length is 12 residues. The DNA for the CDR3 is TGTGCCAGCAGCCCCGGACAAAATGAGCAGTTCTTC. This gives the protein CASSPGQNEQFF.

The table lists this clone with a few counts. V usage is TRBV6-6 and J usage is TRBJ2-7; TRBD1 matches at 10 bases. The CDR3 covers 16 residues. Germline V gives CDR1 MNHNY, CDR2 SVGAGI (reference sequence). V gave up 5 bases and J gave up 3 bases; unmatched junction bases: 10. As DNA, the CDR3 is TGTGCCAGCAGTCAGGGGGACAGGGGAAACTTCTACGAGCAGTACTTC. Translated: CASSQGDRGNFYEQYF.

This rearrangement joins TRBV28 to TRBJ2-1; 11 bases match TRBD2. CDR3 length: 15 residues. The V gene end was trimmed by 4 bases and the J gene end by 6 bases; junction bases not matched to a gene: 5. Germline CDR1 and CDR2: MDHEN and SYDVKM. The CDR3: CASSSLAGGGNEQFF. In DNA form, the CDR3 reads TGTGCCAGCAGTTCCCTAGCGGGAGGTGGCAATGAGCAGTTCTTC.

J is TRBJ2-7 and V is TRBV27, with D maybe TRBD1 (5 bases). CDR3 size: 13 residues. Per the germline V gene, CDR1 is MNHEY and CDR2 is SMNVEV (reference sequence). Trimming took off 6 bases at V and 2 bases at J, with 11 bases between the two ends. The CDR3 DNA is TGTGCCAGCAGAACAGGTAGTCCCTACGAGCAGTACTTC. This gives the protein CASRTGSPYEQYF.

The chain has TRBV27 and TRBJ2-7, with no clear D. The CDR3 has 15 residues. Germline loops: CDR1 MNHEY, CDR2 SMNVEV (reference sequence). V was clipped by 5 bases and J by 4 bases, with 18 bases between them. Here the CDR3 DNA reads TGTGCCAGCAGTCGATACCCGGACCCGAAATACGAGCAGTACTTC. Translated: CASSRYPDPKYEQYF.

In its sample, this clone was seen once. The rearrangement links TRBV6-6 to TRBJ1-1; D remains ambiguous. This CDR3 has 16 residues. Between the trimmed V and J ends, which lost 5 bases and 0 bases, there was a span of 16 bases. Germline CDR1 and CDR2: MNHNY and SVGAGI (reference sequence). The CDR3 sequence is CASSVRNSRMNTEAFF. The CDR3, as DNA: TGTGCCAGCAGTGTAAGGAACAGCCGGATGAACACTGAAGCTTTCTTT.

V is TRBV11-2 and J is TRBJ1-1; D is unclear. From germline, CDR1 is SGHAT and CDR2 FQNNGV. Trimming stripped 2 bases from V and 3 bases from J, with 13 bases between. This CDR3 is 15 amino acids long. CDR3 sequence reads: CASSLSAGWDTEAFF. The CDR3 region has the DNA TGTGCCAGCAGCTTATCAGCAGGCTGGGACACTGAAGCTTTCTTT.

In this sample, this clone turned up a few times. Other DNA sequences in this sample translate to the same CDR3. This chain uses TRBV20-1 with TRBJ2-7, with a tentative D call TRBD1 (5 bases). The germline V gene encodes CDR1 DFQATT and CDR2 SNEGSKA (reference sequence). V dropped 6 bases and J dropped 2 bases, with 8 bases sitting between them. CDR3 length equals 11 residues. The CDR3 loop is CSARQTYEQYF. As DNA, the CDR3 is TGCAGTGCCCGACAGACCTACGAGCAGTACTTC.

To note about this clone: One base separates it from a far larger clone, so it is likely a read error. This sample also contains other DNA sequences that code for the same CDR3. The CDR3 protein is CASSLPRDVGPDEQYF. CDR3 in DNA: TGTGCCAGCAGTTTACCACGAGATGTCGGCCCGGACGAGCAGTACTTC. V gene TRBV28 combines with J gene TRBJ2-7; D uncertain. The CDR3 consists of 16 residues. Germline CDR1 is MDHEN and CDR2 is SYDVKM. The V end lost 2 bases, the J end lost 5 bases, and 19 bases lay between the germline ends. Filled out from reference TRBV28 and TRBJ2-7, the complete variable domain reads DVKVTQSSRYLVKRTGEKVFLECVQDMDHENMFWYRQDPGLGLRLIYFSYDVKMKEKGDIPEGYSVSREKKERFSLILESASTNQTSMYLCASSLPRDVGPDEQYFGPGTRLTVT.

Remarks on this clone: A far larger clone is just one base off, so this is likely a read error. The chain is built from TRBV5-6 and TRBJ2-7; 7 nucleotides line up with TRBD2. From germline, CDR1 is SGHDT and CDR2 YYEEEE. CDR3 size: 17 residues. CDR3 residues: CTSSAWQLREPEDEQYF. The CDR3 DNA reads as TGTACCAGCAGCGCCTGGCAATTGCGGGAGCCGGAGGACGAGCAGTACTTC.

Worth noting for this clone: A much larger clone lies one base from this, so it may be a read error. The chain employs TRBV14 and TRBJ1-3, with a tentative D call TRBD1 (5 bases). CDR3 length equals 14 residues. CDR1 and CDR2 from the germline V gene are SGHDN and FVKESK. CDR3 sequence: CTSSQALGRNTIYF. CDR3 DNA sequence: TGTACCAGCAGCCAGGCTTTGGGGCGAAACACCATATATTTT.

This rearrangement joins TRBV28 to TRBJ2-1; D is tentatively TRBD1 or TRBD2 (5 bases each). CDR1 and CDR2 (germline): MDHEN, SYDVKM. There are 14 residues in the CDR3. V was clipped by 2 bases and J by 9 bases, with 14 bases between them. CDR3 in DNA: TGTGCCAGCAGTTTAAGAACCCGGGACGGTGAGCAGTTCTTC. This translates into CASSLRTRDGEQFF.

Regarding this clone: This may be a read error: a much more frequent sequence differs by one nucleotide. Other DNA sequences of this sample code for an identical CDR3. The chain has TRBV9 and TRBJ2-7, with D possibly being TRBD2 (5 bases). The CDR3 totals 15 residues. Per the germline V gene, CDR1 is SGDLS and CDR2 is YYNGEE. V gave up 4 bases and J gave up 4 bases, with 18 bases separating them. CDR3 region: CASSLGPAGGYEQYF. Written as DNA, the CDR3 is TGTGCCAGCAGCCTCGGCCCAGCAGGAGGATACGAGCAGTACTTC.

This clone was recorded many times. Other DNA sequences of this sample code for an identical CDR3. The chain is built from TRBV21-1 and TRBJ2-7. TRBV21-1 is tagged as a pseudogene. This CDR3 is 11 amino acids long. CDR3 sequence: CASSKEDEQYF. The CDR3 DNA reads as TGTGCCAGCAGCAAAGAGGACGAGCAGTACTTC.

This clone was seen a single time. V gene TRBV18 combines with J gene TRBJ2-3, with 15 nucleotides matching TRBD2. CDR1 KGHSH and CDR2 LQKENI come from the germline V gene. Unmatched junction bases numbered 7, after V lost 3 bases and J lost 0 bases. This CDR3 is built from 19 residues. The CDR3 coding sequence is TGTGCCAGCTCACCGCCGGGACTAGCGGGAGGTATAAGCACAGATACGCAGTATTTT. Protein product: CASSPPGLAGGISTDTQYF. The full variable domain, completed using reference TRBV18 and TRBJ2-3, is NAGVMQNPRHLVRRRGQEARLRCSPMKGHSHVYWYRQLPEEGLKFMVYLQKENIIDESGMPKERFSAEFPKEGPSILRIQQVVRGDSAAYFCASSPPGLAGGISTDTQYFGPGTRLTVL.

This clone was counted a single time. Other DNA sequences within the sample encode an identical CDR3. The chain employs TRBV18 and TRBJ2-7, with TRBD1 matching 11 bases. Germline V gene lookup returns CDR1 KGHSH and CDR2 LQKENI. The CDR3 sequence is 14 residues long. V dropped 2 bases and J dropped 4; count of bases not matched to a gene: 1. The CDR3 DNA sequence: TGTGCCAGCTCACCAGGGACAGGGGGTTACGAGCAGTACTTC. The encoded protein is CASSPGTGGYEQYF.

The V call is TRBV7-2, the J call TRBJ2-5; a weak D match, TRBD2 (6 bases). Trimming removed 6 bases from V and 1 base from J, with 12 bases in between. The CDR3 extends over 14 amino acids. Germline CDR1 is SGHTA and CDR2 is FQGNSA. In DNA, the CDR3 is TGTGCCAGCAGTTCTGGGGGGTTCCAAGAGACCCAGTACTTC. It yields the protein CASSSGGFQETQYF.

The chain couples TRBV14 to TRBJ2-5, with 10 bases fitting TRBD2. The CDR3 has 15 amino acids. Germline trimming cut 4 bases from V and 1 base from J; bases unmatched to any gene: 3. In germline, CDR1 is SGHDN, CDR2 FVKESK. The CDR3, as DNA: TGTGCCAGCAGCCGGACTAGCGGAGGCCAAGAGACCCAGTACTTC. It translates to CASSRTSGGQETQYF.